A selection of T cell receptor beta chains follows, all from one sample in a study of CD8+ T cells in alopecia areata. Libraries were prepared by immunoSEQ multiplex PCR; TCRdb keeps only in-frame clonotypes and omits some of them. The table lists some 42,000 clones, roughly 89% of them singletons. The material was CD8+ T cells sorted from blood, obtained at week 24, from a patient treated with tofacitinib. These receptors were taken from a human donor with alopecia areata. Both conserved end residues are part of each CDR3. A D gene is named only where the DNA matches it firmly. Clone sizes are given selectively: once, few, many, or a class where the clone is expanded.

clone_size,j_call,d_call,v_call,cdr3_aa,cdr3_nt
NA,TRBJ2-5,NA,TRBV4-2,CASSQEGGVETQYF,TGTGCCAGCAGCCAAGAAGGCGGGGTAGAGACCCAGTACTTC
NA,TRBJ2-3,TRBD2,TRBV28,CASARLADTDTQYF,TGTGCCAGCGCCCGACTAGCGGACACAGATACGCAGTATTTT
NA,TRBJ2-2,TRBD2,TRBV7-9,CASSLRVAGTAGELFF,TGTGCCAGCAGCCTCCGGGTAGCGGGGACGGCCGGGGAGCTGTTTTTT
NA,TRBJ2-7,NA,TRBV21-1,CASTLKRSYEQYF,TGTGCCAGCACCCTCAAGAGATCCTACGAGCAGTACTTC
NA,TRBJ2-7,TRBD1,TRBV5-4,CASSRQGTGVNEQYF,TGTGCCAGCAGCCGCCAAGGGACAGGGGTCAACGAGCAGTACTTC
NA,TRBJ2-5,NA,TRBV7-9,CASSSIRGGAQETQYF,TGTGCCAGCAGCTCAATCAGAGGGGGGGCGCAAGAGACCCAGTACTTC
NA,TRBJ2-7,NA,TRBV7-2,CASSLGGGTEQYF,TGTGCCAGCAGCTTAGGTGGGGGGACCGAGCAGTACTTC
NA,TRBJ1-2,NA,TRBV19,CASSWAARPNYGYTF,TGTGCCAGTAGTTGGGCGGCTCGGCCTAACTATGGCTACACCTTC
few,TRBJ2-2,NA,TRBV15,CATDQGMTGELFF,TGTGCCACCGATCAAGGGATGACCGGGGAGCTGTTTTTT
NA,TRBJ2-1,TRBD2,TRBV11-3,CASSSSAGGPSQFF,TGTGCCAGCAGCTCCTCAGCGGGGGGGCCGTCGCAGTTCTTC
NA,TRBJ2-1,NA,TRBV7-3,CASSLSVGIRNEQFF,TGTGCCAGCAGCTTGTCCGTGGGGATTAGAAATGAGCAGTTCTTC
NA,TRBJ2-3,TRBD1,TRBV7-3,CASSLTGTGSITDTQYF,TGTGCCAGCAGCTTAACTGGGACAGGGAGTATAACAGATACGCAGTATTTT
NA,TRBJ2-1,NA,TRBV19,CASSIAASNEQFF,TGTGCCAGTAGTATAGCGGCCTCAAATGAGCAGTTCTTC
NA,TRBJ1-5,NA,TRBV4-1,CASSQEFRGGWSNQPQHF,TGCGCCAGCAGCCAAGAGTTCCGGGGAGGTTGGAGCAATCAGCCCCAGCATTTT
NA,TRBJ2-7,NA,TRBV7-9,CASDPDGTYEQYF,TGTGCCAGCGACCCGGACGGAACGTACGAGCAGTACTTC
NA,TRBJ2-7,NA,TRBV7-9,CAGRSSSYEQYF,TGTGCCGGCAGAAGTAGCTCCTACGAGCAGTACTTC
NA,TRBJ2-1,TRBD1,TRBV7-8,CASTIKTGGYYNEQFF,TGTGCCAGCACCATAAAGACAGGGGGATACTACAATGAGCAGTTCTTC
NA,TRBJ2-7,TRBD2,TRBV11-1,CASSLPGGEQYF,TGTGCCAGCAGCTTACCGGGGGGCGAGCAGTACTTC
NA,TRBJ1-6,TRBD1,TRBV7-9,CASSLDRQGIYSPLHF,TGTGCCAGCAGCTTAGATAGACAGGGGATTTATTCACCCCTCCACTTT
NA,TRBJ2-3,NA,TRBV19,CASSPGSDTQYF,TGTGCCAGTAGTCCAGGGTCAGATACGCAGTATTTT
NA,TRBJ2-7,NA,TRBV29-1,CSVLRPRVPPYEQYF,TGCAGCGTATTGAGGCCCAGGGTCCCCCCCTACGAGCAGTACTTC
NA,TRBJ2-1,NA,TRBV19,CASSIGPSLYNEQFF,TGTGCCAGTAGTATAGGACCCTCTCTGTACAATGAGCAGTTCTTC
NA,TRBJ2-1,NA,TRBV29-1,CSVGGGYNEQFF,TGCAGCGTGGGGGGCGGCTACAATGAGCAGTTCTTC
few,TRBJ2-3,NA,TRBV5-6,CASSLEGGYTDTQYF,TGTGCCAGCAGCTTGGAGGGGGGGTACACAGATACGCAGTATTTT
NA,TRBJ2-3,NA,TRBV28,CASNKPTDTQYF,TGTGCCAGCAACAAGCCCACAGATACGCAGTATTTT
NA,TRBJ2-3,NA,TRBV28,CASSFQAELTDTQYF,TGTGCCAGCAGTTTTCAAGCGGAACTCACAGATACGCAGTATTTT
NA,TRBJ2-2,NA,TRBV2,CASSEPLYGELFF,TGTGCCAGCAGTGAACCCCTCTACGGGGAGCTGTTTTTT
NA,TRBJ2-6,NA,TRBV27,CASSPAVSGANVLTF,TGTGCCAGCAGTCCGGCGGTCTCTGGGGCCAACGTCCTGACTTTC
NA,TRBJ1-1,NA,TRBV19,CASSIFVGDAEAFF,TGTGCCAGTAGTATTTTTGTGGGGGACGCTGAAGCTTTCTTT
NA,TRBJ2-5,NA,TRBV6-5,CASNDAETQYF,TGTGCCAGCAACGACGCGGAGACCCAGTACTTC
NA,TRBJ2-7,NA,TRBV29-1,CSVEQGPEQYF,TGCAGCGTTGAGCAGGGCCCCGAGCAGTACTTC
few,TRBJ2-5,TRBD1,TRBV9,CASSPWDRVQETQYF,TGTGCCAGCAGCCCTTGGGACAGGGTTCAAGAGACCCAGTACTTC
NA,TRBJ2-1,NA,TRBV7-9,CASSSRRGSSYNEQFF,TGTGCCAGCAGTTCCAGACGGGGGAGCTCCTACAATGAGCAGTTCTTC
once,TRBJ2-5,NA,TRBV7-9,CASSYEERETQYF,TGTGCCAGCAGCTACGAGGAGAGAGAGACCCAGTACTTC
once,TRBJ2-1,TRBD2,TRBV7-7,CASSRGGVNEQFF,TGTGCTAGCAGCCGGGGGGGGGTCAATGAGCAGTTCTTC
once,TRBJ2-5,TRBD1,TRBV27,CASSLGTAQETQYF,TGTGCCAGCAGTCTGGGGACAGCACAAGAGACCCAGTACTTC
NA,TRBJ2-5,NA,TRBV28,CASSNGVRETQYF,TGTGCCAGCAGTAACGGAGTGAGGGAGACCCAGTACTTC
once,TRBJ2-5,NA,TRBV29-1,CSVEPYFVGEETQYF,TGCAGCGTTGAACCCTACTTCGTGGGGGAAGAGACCCAGTACTTC
NA,TRBJ2-7,NA,TRBV27,CASSLINSYEQYF,TGTGCCAGCAGTTTGATAAACTCCTACGAGCAGTACTTC
NA,TRBJ2-7,TRBD2,TRBV27,CASSLQPGLAREQYF,TGTGCCAGCAGTTTGCAACCGGGACTAGCGCGAGAGCAGTACTTC
NA,TRBJ2-5,TRBD2,TRBV28,CASSLLGEGQETQYF,TGTGCCAGCAGCCTGCTCGGGGAGGGGCAAGAGACCCAGTACTTC
NA,TRBJ2-1,NA,TRBV7-8,CASSLAGGPYNEQFF,TGTGCCAGCAGCTTAGCGGGGGGGCCCTACAATGAGCAGTTCTTC
NA,TRBJ2-7,NA,TRBV29-1,CSGRTASSYEQYF,TGCAGCGGCCGGACAGCCTCCTCCTACGAGCAGTACTTC
NA,TRBJ2-4,NA,TRBV7-9,CASSFSFRAKNIQYF,TGTGCCAGCAGCTTTAGCTTTCGAGCCAAAAACATTCAGTACTTC
NA,TRBJ2-3,NA,TRBV6-6,CASSPGDRYTDTQYF,TGTGCCAGCAGCCCCGGGGACCGATACACAGATACGCAGTATTTT
NA,TRBJ2-1,TRBD1,TRBV5-4,CAGGQGALNEQFF,TGTGCCGGCGGACAGGGGGCGTTAAATGAGCAGTTCTTC
NA,TRBJ2-7,NA,TRBV13,CASSNQGPGPEQYF,TGTGCCAGCAGCAATCAGGGGCCTGGGCCCGAGCAGTACTTC
NA,TRBJ2-3,NA,TRBV7-9,CASSLPSTDTQYF,TGTGCCAGCAGCTTACCCTCCACAGATACGCAGTATTTT
NA,TRBJ2-5,NA,TRBV6-5,CASSPTSGFQETQYF,TGTGCCAGCAGCCCGACGTCGGGGTTCCAAGAGACCCAGTACTTC
NA,TRBJ2-2,TRBD2,TRBV15,CATSGSRGGPGELFF,TGTGCCACCAGTGGGAGCCGGGGGGGCCCCGGGGAGCTGTTTTTT
NA,TRBJ2-1,NA,TRBV7-9,CASSSGRTGYNEQFF,TGTGCCAGCAGCTCCGGGAGAACAGGGTACAATGAGCAGTTCTTC
NA,TRBJ2-5,NA,TRBV6-5,CASSEFYQETQYF,TGTGCCAGCAGTGAATTTTACCAAGAGACCCAGTACTTC
NA,TRBJ2-7,TRBD2,TRBV5-6,CASSPPGLAGYEQYF,TGTGCCAGCAGCCCTCCGGGACTAGCGGGCTACGAGCAGTACTTC
NA,TRBJ2-7,TRBD1,TRBV29-1,CSVEDFSTGGYEQYF,TGCAGCGTTGAAGATTTTAGTACAGGGGGGTACGAGCAGTACTTC